The TCR beta chain under discussion was sequenced for a study of shared clonotypes between healthy human individuals. Whole-study findings and limits: Blood was the only sampled material, and tissue repertoires likely differ.

It was into CD45RA+ naive and CD45RA-negative memory subsets that the CD4+ cells were split. This clone was seen a single time. The antigen remains undetermined. Germline assignment: CDR1 SGHRS and CDR2 YFSETQ. V dropped 2 bases and J dropped 4; count of bases not matched to a gene: 6. The CDR3 is 16 amino acids. Profiled with immunoSEQ multiplex PCR; TCRdb holds only in-frame clones, not every one. The data hold more than 200,000 clones, with 65% observed a single time. This rearrangement joins TRBV5-1 to TRBJ2-2; 9 bases fit TRBD1. This sequence was found in a young man in good health. Sequencing used memory CD4+ T cells sorted from blood. Regarding subset: CD45RA-negative fraction. The DNA of the CDR3 is TGCGCCAGCAGCTTAAACAGGGGGCTTCCCACCGGGGAGCTGTTTTTT. It codes for CASSLNRGLPTGELFF.